The rows below give T cell receptor beta chains drawn from one sample of a study of beta chain features in type 1 diabetes. The assay was immunoSEQ multiplex PCR, and TCRdb's table has in-frame clones only and misses some. In the table there are roughly 300,000 clones, 14% of which are singletons. The sequencing sample was made of central memory CD4+ T cells from blood. The origin of the receptors is a man aged 25 to 40 in good health. Both conserved end residues are part of each CDR3. D genes are given only for firm matches.

TRBJ1-2	TRBD1	TRBV27	CASSRAGGNYGYTF
TRBJ2-3	TRBD2	TRBV15	CATSRGTSGATDTQYF
TRBJ1-6	NA	TRBV6-1	CASSRWGRDSPLHF
TRBJ2-3	NA	TRBV6-5	CASSPLRGGGDTQYF
TRBJ2-3	NA	TRBV4-2	CASSPNRETDTQYF
TRBJ1-1	TRBD1	TRBV2	CASRVGQFRNTEAFF
TRBJ2-3	NA	TRBV11-3	CASSLPPADTQYF
TRBJ1-4	NA	TRBV5-1	CASSSGTTFATNEKLFF
TRBJ2-2	TRBD1	TRBV6-4	CASSEGQGRTGELFF
TRBJ2-5	TRBD1	TRBV19	CASTEGTGGGTQYF
TRBJ2-5	NA	TRBV5-6	CASSLGPVGRRAETQYF
TRBJ1-4	TRBD1	TRBV5-1	CASSLQGATNEKLFF
TRBJ2-3	NA	TRBV11-2	CASSLRGDTSTDTQYF
TRBJ2-7	NA	TRBV7-2	CASSRGSGSSYEQYF
TRBJ2-4	TRBD1	TRBV5-4	CASSRPGQGYGKNIQYF
TRBJ2-1	NA	TRBV30	CAWSRWEDEQFF
TRBJ1-1	NA	TRBV11-2	CASSLDYRPPLNTEAFF
TRBJ2-6	NA	TRBV2	CASSEGGTGANVLTF
TRBJ1-2	NA	TRBV28	CASGDQGHGYTF
TRBJ2-3	NA	TRBV11-2	CASSLVPRADTQYF
TRBJ2-1	NA	TRBV11-2	CASSPGVWEQFF
TRBJ1-2	TRBD1	TRBV19	CASTFFGDSYGYTF
TRBJ1-1	NA	TRBV30	CAWNGQRNTEAFF
TRBJ2-4	NA	TRBV27	CASSTNEGPAKNIQYF
TRBJ2-3	NA	TRBV4-3	CASSKEFSDTQYF
TRBJ2-2	TRBD2	TRBV12-5	CASGLGGGRGGELFF
TRBJ2-3	TRBD2	TRBV5-1	CASTPMTSGETDTQYF
TRBJ1-2	NA	TRBV19	CASSIYRVSGYTF
TRBJ2-4	NA	TRBV7-9	CASSSETGGIQYF
TRBJ1-1	NA	TRBV7-6	CASNFPGGDTEAFF
TRBJ1-3	NA	TRBV11-2	CASSLVSPGNTIYF
TRBJ2-7	NA	TRBV6-6	CASTGTAYEQYF
TRBJ2-3	TRBD2	TRBV5-1	CASSVSGTSMDTQYF
TRBJ2-3	NA	TRBV12-2	CASSLAGADTQYF
TRBJ1-1	NA	TRBV4-3	CASSQDAGGRGTEAFF
TRBJ2-3	NA	TRBV5-4	CASSPPMAGRTDTQYF
TRBJ2-3	TRBD1	TRBV13	CASSLPGGLGTQYF
TRBJ1-1	NA	TRBV4-2	CASSQEGGTEAFF